The entry below describes one TCR beta chain. Its antigen is unknown. The CDR3 runs 15 amino acids, cysteine and phenylalanine included. Only the protein sequence is given. From a lookup of the germline V gene (reference sequence), CDR1 and CDR2 are SEHNR and FQNEAQ. These reads were obtained on an Illumina MiSeq. After TCRdb reprocessed the reads, each CDR3 protein sequence was kept as one row, without DNA. The sample's own table lists 1,200 to 1,500 distinct CDR3 sequences. Roughly 15% of the sample goes to the ten largest clones. The sample is drawn from a study of diagnostic markers for celiac disease (dated by TCRdb to 2020 to 2022).

The V and J genes are TRBV7-9 and TRBJ2-5; TCRdb returns TRBD2, unconfirmable since there is no DNA. The sample comprised either unsorted cells or a sorted T cell fraction (not recorded which). The TCR was taken from a human donor. The CDR3 in this case is CASSLRPSGQETQYF.